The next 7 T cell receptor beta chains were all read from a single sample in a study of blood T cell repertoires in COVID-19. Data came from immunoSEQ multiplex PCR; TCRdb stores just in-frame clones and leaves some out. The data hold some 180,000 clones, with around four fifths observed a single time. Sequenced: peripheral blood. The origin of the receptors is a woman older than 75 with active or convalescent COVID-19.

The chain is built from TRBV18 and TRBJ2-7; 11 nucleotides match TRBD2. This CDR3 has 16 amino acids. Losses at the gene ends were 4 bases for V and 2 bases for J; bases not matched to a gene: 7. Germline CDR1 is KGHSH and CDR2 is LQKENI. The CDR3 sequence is CASSRASGGFPYEQYF. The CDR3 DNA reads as TGTGCCAGCTCACGAGCTAGCGGGGGGTTCCCCTACGAGCAGTACTTC.

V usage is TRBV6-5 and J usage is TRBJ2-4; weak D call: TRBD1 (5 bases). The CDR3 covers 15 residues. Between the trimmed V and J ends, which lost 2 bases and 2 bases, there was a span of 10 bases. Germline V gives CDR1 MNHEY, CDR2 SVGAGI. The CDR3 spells CASSYQQGTKNIQYF. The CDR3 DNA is TGTGCCAGCAGTTACCAGCAGGGAACCAAAAACATTCAGTACTTC.

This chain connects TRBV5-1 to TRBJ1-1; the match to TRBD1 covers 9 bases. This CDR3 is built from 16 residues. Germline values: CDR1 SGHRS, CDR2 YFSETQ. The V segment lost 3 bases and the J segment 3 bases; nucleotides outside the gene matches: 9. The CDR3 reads CASSSDRGSGYTEAFF. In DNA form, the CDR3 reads TGCGCCAGCAGCTCTGACAGGGGGTCGGGGTACACTGAAGCTTTCTTT.

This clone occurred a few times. CDR3 sequence reads: CASSVLGQISNQPQHF. In nucleotides, the CDR3 is TGTGCCAGCAGCGTTCTAGGACAGATTAGCAATCAGCCCCAGCATTTT. This chain joins TRBV5-6 and TRBJ1-5, with D possibly being TRBD1 (6 bases). In germline, CDR1 is SGHDT, CDR2 YYEEEE. CDR3 length: 16 amino acids. V was clipped by 4 bases and J by 0 bases, with 14 bases between them.

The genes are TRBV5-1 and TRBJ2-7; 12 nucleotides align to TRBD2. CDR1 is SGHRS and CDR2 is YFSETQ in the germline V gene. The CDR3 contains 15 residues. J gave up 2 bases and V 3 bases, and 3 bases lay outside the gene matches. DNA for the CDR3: TGCGCCAGCAGCTCTAGCGGGGGGGTACCCTACGAGCAGTACTTC. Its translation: CASSSSGGVPYEQYF. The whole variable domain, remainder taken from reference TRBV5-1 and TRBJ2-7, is KAGVTQTPRYLIKTRGQQVTLSCSPISGHRSVSWYQQTPGQGLQFLFEYFSETQRNKGNFPGRFSGRQFSNSRSEMNVSTLELGDSALYLCASSSSGGVPYEQYFGPGTRLTVT.

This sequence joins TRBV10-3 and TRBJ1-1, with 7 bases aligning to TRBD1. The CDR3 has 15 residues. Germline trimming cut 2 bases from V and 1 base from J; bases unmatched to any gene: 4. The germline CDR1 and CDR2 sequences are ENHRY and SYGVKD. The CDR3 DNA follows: TGTGCCATCAGTGAGGACAGGGCGGGGAACACTGAAGCTTTCTTT. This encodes CAISEDRAGNTEAFF.

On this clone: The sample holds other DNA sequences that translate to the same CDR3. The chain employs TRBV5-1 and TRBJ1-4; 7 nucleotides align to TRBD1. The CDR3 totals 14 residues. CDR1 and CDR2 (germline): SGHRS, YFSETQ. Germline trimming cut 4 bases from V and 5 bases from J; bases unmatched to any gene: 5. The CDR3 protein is CASSLGQTNEKLFF. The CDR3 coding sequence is TGCGCCAGCAGCCTGGGACAGACCAATGAAAAACTGTTTTTT.